This entry concerns a single T cell receptor beta chain. What it binds is not known. At sampling all donors were nominally healthy, likely with unrecorded immune exposures. The PCR employed 60 Vbeta primers together with 13 Jbeta primers. Produced via immunoSEQ multiplex PCR; TCRdb's table is partial and in-frame only. The table has a few hundred thousand clones, around 90% seen once. This specimen belongs to a study of cytomegalovirus exposure and HLA in healthy donors. Study results and limitations: For TCR beta chains, V- and J-gene trimming was later linked to a missense DCLRE1C variant. Later analysis showed most CMV-associated TCR beta chains appearing HLA-restricted.

This TCR derives from a girl aged 2 to 10 in good health and CMV-seronegative. Sequenced: PBMCs.

The CDR3 protein is CASSETGPGEAFF. CDR3 nucleotide sequence: TGTGCCAGCAGTGAAACCGGTCCGGGGGAAGCTTTCTTT. The rearrangement joins TRBV6-5 to TRBJ1-1; D ambiguous. The germline V gene has CDR1 MNHEY and CDR2 SVGAGI. The ends were cut back, 5 bases at V and 8 bases at J, with 15 bases in the middle. There are 13 residues in the CDR3.